This T cell receptor beta chain was captured in a study of graft-versus-host responses after intestinal transplantation. Study-level information: Anti-thymocyte globulin induction was given to all recipients, followed by tacrolimus and steroids for three to four years.

Notes on this clone: What it binds is unknown.

Sequencing used immunoSEQ multiplex PCR; TCRdb keeps in-frame clones, though not all of them. The sample lists approximately 24,000 clones; 85% to 95% were seen once. Study findings and constraints: Elevated graft-versus-host to host-versus-graft clonal ratios in allografts were recorded for patients with graft-donor T cell macrochimerism. Among recipient marrow samples, GvH clones were found; some appeared first in ileum or blood. Researchers found peak circulating GvH clone levels linked to early post-transplant HvG declines.

The specimen was PBMCs, collected 18 days after transplant. The sequence came from a human patient who received an intestinal transplant, so some T cells may come from the graft donor.

The CDR3 here is CASSDRGFANEKLFF. The CDR3 DNA reads as TGTGCCAGCAGTGACAGGGGATTTGCTAATGAAAAACTGTTTTTT. V is TRBV6-1 and J is TRBJ1-4; TRBD1 might be the D (6 bases). The CDR3 spans 15 residues. CDR1 MNHNS and CDR2 SASEGT come from the germline V gene. Trimming stripped 3 bases from V and 3 bases from J, with 11 bases between.